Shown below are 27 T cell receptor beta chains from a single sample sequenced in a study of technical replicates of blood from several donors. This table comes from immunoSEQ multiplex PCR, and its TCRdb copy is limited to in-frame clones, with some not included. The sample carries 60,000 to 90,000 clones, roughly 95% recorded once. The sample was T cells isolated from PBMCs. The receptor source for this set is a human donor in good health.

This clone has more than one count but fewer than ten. CDR3 sequence: CASSSGLHTGELFF. The CDR3 DNA reads as TGTGCCAGCAGTTCGGGACTACACACCGGGGAGCTGTTTTTT. The rearrangement uses TRBV6-1 and TRBJ2-2, with TRBD2 identical over 7 bases. Trimming at V came to 5 bases and at J to 3 bases, leaving 3 bases not matched to a gene. The germline V gene encodes CDR1 MNHNS and CDR2 SASEGT. CDR3 length: 14 residues.

The CDR3 here is CASSLGQDGYTF. The DNA of the CDR3 is TGTGCCAGCAGTTTAGGGCAGGATGGCTACACCTTC. The chain links TRBV28 to TRBJ1-2; D remains unclear. Between the trimmed V and J ends, which lost 2 bases and 6 bases, there was a span of 7 bases. Germline V lookup: CDR1 MDHEN, CDR2 SYDVKM. The CDR3 loop spans 12 amino acids.

In DNA, the CDR3 is TGTGCCACGACAATGGGGGGTACCTACAATGAGCAGTTCTTC. Translating gives CATTMGGTYNEQFF. V and J are TRBV6-1 and TRBJ2-1, with D perhaps TRBD2 (6 bases). V was clipped by 10 bases and J by 2 bases, with 15 bases between them. This CDR3 contains 14 residues. CDR1 and CDR2 from the germline V gene are MNHNS and SASEGT.

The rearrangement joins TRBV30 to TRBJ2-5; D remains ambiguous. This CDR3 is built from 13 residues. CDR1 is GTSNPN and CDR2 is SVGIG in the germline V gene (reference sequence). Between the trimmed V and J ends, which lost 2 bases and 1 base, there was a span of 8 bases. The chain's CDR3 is CAWSSQIQETQYF. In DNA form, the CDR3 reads TGTGCCTGGAGTAGTCAGATCCAAGAGACCCAGTACTTC.

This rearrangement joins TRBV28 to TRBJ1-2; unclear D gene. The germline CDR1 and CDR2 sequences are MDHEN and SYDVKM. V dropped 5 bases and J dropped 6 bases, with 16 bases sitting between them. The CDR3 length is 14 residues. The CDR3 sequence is CASSASNGFDGYTF. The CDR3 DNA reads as TGTGCCAGCAGTGCATCTAATGGTTTCGATGGCTACACCTTC.

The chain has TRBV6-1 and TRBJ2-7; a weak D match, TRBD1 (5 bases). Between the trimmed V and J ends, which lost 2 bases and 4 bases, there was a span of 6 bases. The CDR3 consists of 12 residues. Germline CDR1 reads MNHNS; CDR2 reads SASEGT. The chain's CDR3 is CASSERGYEQYF. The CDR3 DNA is TGTGCCAGCAGTGAAAGGGGTTACGAGCAGTACTTC.

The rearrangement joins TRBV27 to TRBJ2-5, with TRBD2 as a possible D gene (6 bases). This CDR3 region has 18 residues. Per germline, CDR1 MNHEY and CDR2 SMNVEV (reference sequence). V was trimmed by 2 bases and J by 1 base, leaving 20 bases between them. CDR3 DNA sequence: TGTGCCAGCAGTTTAGGAATTAGCGGACCTGGGCTCCAAGAGACCCAGTACTTC. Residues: CASSLGISGPGLQETQYF.

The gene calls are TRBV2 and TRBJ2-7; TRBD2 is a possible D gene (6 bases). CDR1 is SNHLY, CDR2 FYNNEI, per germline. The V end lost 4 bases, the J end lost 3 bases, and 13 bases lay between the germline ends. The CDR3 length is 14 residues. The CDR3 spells CASSVPEGNYEQYF. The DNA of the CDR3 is TGTGCCAGCAGTGTCCCGGAGGGGAACTACGAGCAGTACTTC.

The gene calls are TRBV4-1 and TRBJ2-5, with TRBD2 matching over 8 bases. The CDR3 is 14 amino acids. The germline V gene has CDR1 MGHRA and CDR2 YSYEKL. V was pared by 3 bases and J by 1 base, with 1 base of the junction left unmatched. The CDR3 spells CASSQTSAQETQYF. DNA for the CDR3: TGCGCCAGCAGCCAGACTAGCGCCCAAGAGACCCAGTACTTC.

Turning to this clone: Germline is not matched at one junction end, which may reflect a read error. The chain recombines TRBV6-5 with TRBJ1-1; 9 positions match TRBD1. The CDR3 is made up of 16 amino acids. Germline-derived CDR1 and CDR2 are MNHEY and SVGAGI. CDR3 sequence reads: CASSYGIQGANAEAFF. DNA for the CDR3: TGTGCCAGCAGTTACGGAATACAGGGGGCGAACGCTGAAGCTTTCTTT.

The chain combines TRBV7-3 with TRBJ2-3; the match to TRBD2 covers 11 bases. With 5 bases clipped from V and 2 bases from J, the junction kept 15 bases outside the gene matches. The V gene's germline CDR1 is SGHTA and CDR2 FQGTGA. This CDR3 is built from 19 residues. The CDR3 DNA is TGTGCCAGCAGCCGAAGGGGCCTTGCTAGCGGGGGGATCACAGATACGCAGTATTTT. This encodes CASSRRGLASGGITDTQYF.

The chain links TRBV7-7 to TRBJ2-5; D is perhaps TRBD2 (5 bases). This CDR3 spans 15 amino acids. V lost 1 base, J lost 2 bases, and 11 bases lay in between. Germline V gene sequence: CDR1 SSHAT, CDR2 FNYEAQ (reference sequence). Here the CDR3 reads CASSLGASGQETQYF. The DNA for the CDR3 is TGTGCCAGCAGCTTAGGAGCCAGCGGACAAGAGACCCAGTACTTC.

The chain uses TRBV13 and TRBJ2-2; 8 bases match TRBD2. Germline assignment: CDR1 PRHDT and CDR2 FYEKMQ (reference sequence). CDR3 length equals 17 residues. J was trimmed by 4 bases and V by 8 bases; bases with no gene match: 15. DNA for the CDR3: TGTGCCAGCTCCTTCCGATGGGGGACTAGTCGCACCGGGGAGCTGTTTTTT. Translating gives CASSFRWGTSRTGELFF.

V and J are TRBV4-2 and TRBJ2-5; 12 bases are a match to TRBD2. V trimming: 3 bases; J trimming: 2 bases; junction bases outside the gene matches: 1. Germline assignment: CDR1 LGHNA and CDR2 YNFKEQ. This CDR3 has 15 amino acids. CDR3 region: CASSQTSGGQETQYF. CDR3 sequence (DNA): TGTGCCAGCAGCCAGACTAGCGGGGGACAAGAGACCCAGTACTTC.

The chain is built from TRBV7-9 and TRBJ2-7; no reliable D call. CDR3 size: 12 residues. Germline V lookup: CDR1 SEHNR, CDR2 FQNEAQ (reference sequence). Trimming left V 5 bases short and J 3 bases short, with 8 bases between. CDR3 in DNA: TGTGCCAGCAGCCCTGTTAACTACGAGCAGTACTTC. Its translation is CASSPVNYEQYF.

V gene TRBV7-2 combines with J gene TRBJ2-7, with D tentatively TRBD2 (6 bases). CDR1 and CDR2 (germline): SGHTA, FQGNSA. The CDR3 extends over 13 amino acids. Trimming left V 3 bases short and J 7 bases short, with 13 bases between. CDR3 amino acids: CASSFAGLGEQYF. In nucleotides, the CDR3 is TGTGCCAGCAGCTTCGCGGGGTTGGGGGAGCAGTACTTC. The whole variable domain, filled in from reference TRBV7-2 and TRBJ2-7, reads GAGVSQSPSNKVTEKGKDVELRCDPISGHTALYWYRQSLGQGLEFLIYFQGNSAPDKSGLPSDRFSAERTGGSVSTLTIQRTQQEDSAVYLCASSFAGLGEQYFGPGTRLTVT.

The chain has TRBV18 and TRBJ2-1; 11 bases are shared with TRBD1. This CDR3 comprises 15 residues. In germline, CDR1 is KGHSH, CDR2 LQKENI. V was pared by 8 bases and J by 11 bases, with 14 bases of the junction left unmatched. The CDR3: CASTAWRDRGTQQFF. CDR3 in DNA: TGTGCCAGCACTGCCTGGCGGGACAGGGGGACTCAGCAGTTCTTC.

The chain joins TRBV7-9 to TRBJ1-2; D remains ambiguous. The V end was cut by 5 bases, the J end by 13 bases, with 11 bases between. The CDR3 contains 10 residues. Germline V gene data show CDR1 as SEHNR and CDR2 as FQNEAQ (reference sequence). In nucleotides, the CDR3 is TGTGCCAGCAGCCCTGGCCAGGTCACCTTC. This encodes CASSPGQVTF.

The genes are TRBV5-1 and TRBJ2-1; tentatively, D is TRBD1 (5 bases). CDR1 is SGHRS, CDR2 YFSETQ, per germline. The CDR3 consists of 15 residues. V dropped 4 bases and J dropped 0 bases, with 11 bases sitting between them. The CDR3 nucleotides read TGCGCCAGCAGCGAAGGGGTGAACTCCTACAATGAGCAGTTCTTC. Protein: CASSEGVNSYNEQFF.

CDR3 region: CASSSPLAGGDTQYF. CDR3 DNA: TGTGCCAGCAGCTCGCCTCTAGCGGGAGGGGATACGCAGTATTTT. This chain uses TRBV7-8 with TRBJ2-3; 12 nucleotides align to TRBD2. The CDR3 length is 15 residues. The J segment lost 6 bases and the V segment lost 4 bases, leaving 5 bases of the junction unmatched. Germline CDR1 reads SGHVS; CDR2 reads FQNEAQ. Complete variable domain (other parts from reference TRBV7-8 and TRBJ2-3): GAGVSQSPRYKVAKRGQDVALRCDPISGHVSLFWYQQALGQGPEFLTYFQNEAQLDKSGLPSDRFFAERPEGSVSTLKIQRTQQEDSAVYLCASSSPLAGGDTQYFGPGTRLTVL.

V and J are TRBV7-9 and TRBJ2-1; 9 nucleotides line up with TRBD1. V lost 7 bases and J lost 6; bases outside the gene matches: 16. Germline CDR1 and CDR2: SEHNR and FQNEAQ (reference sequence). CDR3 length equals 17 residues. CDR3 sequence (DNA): TGTGCCAGCACCGAGAGGGGGACAGGGCGGTTAATCAATGAGCAGTTCTTC. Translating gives CASTERGTGRLINEQFF.

The CDR3: CASSARTGGQPQHF. The CDR3 DNA follows: TGTGCCAGCAGTGCGCGGACAGGGGGGCAGCCCCAGCATTTT. The chain combines TRBV27 with TRBJ1-5, with 10 bases identical to TRBD1. CDR3 length: 14 residues. V shed 5 bases, J shed 7 bases, and the junction held 5 bases outside the gene matches. CDR1 and CDR2 from the germline V gene are MNHEY and SMNVEV (reference sequence).

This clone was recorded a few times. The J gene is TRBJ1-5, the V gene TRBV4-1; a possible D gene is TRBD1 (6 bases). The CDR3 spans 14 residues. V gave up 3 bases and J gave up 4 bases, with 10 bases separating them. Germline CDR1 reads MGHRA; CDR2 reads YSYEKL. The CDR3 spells CASSQAQGNQPQHF. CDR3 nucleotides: TGCGCCAGCAGCCAGGCTCAGGGGAATCAGCCCCAGCATTTT.

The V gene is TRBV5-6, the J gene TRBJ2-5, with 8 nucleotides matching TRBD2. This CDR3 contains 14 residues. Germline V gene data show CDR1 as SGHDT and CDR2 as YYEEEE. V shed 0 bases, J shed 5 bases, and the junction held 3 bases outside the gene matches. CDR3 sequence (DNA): TGTGCCAGCAGCTTGGCCCGGGGGGGTGAGACCCAGTACTTC. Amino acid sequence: CASSLARGGETQYF.

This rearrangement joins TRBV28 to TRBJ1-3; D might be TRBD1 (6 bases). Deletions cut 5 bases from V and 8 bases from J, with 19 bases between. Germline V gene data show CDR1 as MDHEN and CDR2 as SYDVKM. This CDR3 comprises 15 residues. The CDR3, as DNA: TGTGCCAGCAGTCAAATACAGGGATTCGGAGACACCATATATTTT. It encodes CASSQIQGFGDTIYF.

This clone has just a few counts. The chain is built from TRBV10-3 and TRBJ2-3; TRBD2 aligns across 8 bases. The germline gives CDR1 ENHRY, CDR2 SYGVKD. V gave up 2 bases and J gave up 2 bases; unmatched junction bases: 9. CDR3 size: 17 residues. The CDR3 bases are TGTGCCATCAGTGAGGGCGGGGGGTCCCCCCTCACAGATACGCAGTATTTT. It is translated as CAISEGGGSPLTDTQYF.

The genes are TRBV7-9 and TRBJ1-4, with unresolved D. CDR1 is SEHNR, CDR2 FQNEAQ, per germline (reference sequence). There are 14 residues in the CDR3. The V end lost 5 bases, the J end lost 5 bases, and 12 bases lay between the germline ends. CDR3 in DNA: TGTGCCAGCAGCAGGACTTACCCGAATGAAAAACTGTTTTTT. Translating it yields CASSRTYPNEKLFF.